The 26 T cell receptor beta chains listed next were all sequenced from one sample in a study of T cell responses to AZD1222 COVID-19 vaccine. The data were produced by immunoSEQ multiplex PCR, yet TCRdb's version contains in-frame clones alone and is incomplete. The table has about 120,000 clones, roughly 88% seen once. The sample was peripheral blood, taken on day 0 of AZD1222 vaccination. These TCRs come from an adult in good health.

V gene TRBV4-3 combines with J gene TRBJ2-1; perhaps TRBD2 as D (5 bases). The CDR3 spans 17 residues. The V gene's germline CDR1 is LGHNA and CDR2 YSLEER. V was shortened by 0 bases and J by 3 bases, with 15 bases between the two germline ends. The CDR3 here is CASSQEEETIGYNEQFF. CDR3 coding DNA: TGCGCCAGCAGCCAAGAAGAAGAGACTATTGGCTACAATGAGCAGTTCTTC.

V usage is TRBV2 and J usage is TRBJ2-1, with TRBD2 matching over 8 bases. Germline CDR1 SNHLY, CDR2 FYNNEI. The CDR3 is made up of 20 amino acids. The V gene end was trimmed by 1 base and the J gene end by 8 bases; junction bases not matched to a gene: 22. The CDR3 loop reads CASSEGQVGLLAAEFYEQFF. The CDR3 nucleotides read TGTGCCAGCAGTGAAGGGCAGGTGGGTTTACTAGCGGCGGAGTTCTATGAGCAGTTCTTC.

This sequence joins TRBV10-3 and TRBJ2-7, with 8 bases matching TRBD1. V gave up 7 bases and J gave up 3 bases; unmatched junction bases: 8. Per the germline V gene, CDR1 is ENHRY and CDR2 is SYGVKD. There are 14 residues in the CDR3. The CDR3 DNA reads as TGTGCCATCAAACAGGGGGACAATCTCTACGAGCAGTACTTC. Its protein product is CAIKQGDNLYEQYF.

This clone has just a few counts. This CDR3 is CASSESWGWSPLHF. For the CDR3, the DNA is TGTGCCAGCAGTGAATCGTGGGGATGGTCACCCCTCCACTTT. The chain is built from TRBV6-1 and TRBJ1-6, with D uncertain. The CDR3 runs 14 residues. V lost 2 bases to trimming and J lost 10 bases, with 12 bases between them. The V gene's germline CDR1 is MNHNS and CDR2 SASEGT.

V is TRBV6-2 or TRBV6-3 and J is TRBJ2-6, with no clear D. Germline V gene data show CDR1 as MNHEY and CDR2 as SVGEGT. This CDR3 has 15 residues. The ends were cut back, 6 bases at V and 1 base at J, with 10 bases in the middle. The CDR3 spells CASSKTASGANVLTF. In nucleotides, the CDR3 is TGTGCCAGCAGCAAAACAGCATCTGGGGCCAACGTCCTGACTTTC.

The chain links TRBV7-2 to TRBJ2-2, with D perhaps being TRBD1 or TRBD2 (5 bases each). The CDR3 runs 14 residues. Between the trimmed V and J ends, which lost 2 bases and 5 bases, there was a span of 9 bases. Germline values: CDR1 SGHTA, CDR2 FQGNSA. The CDR3 bases are TGTGCCAGCAGCTTAAGGGACGAAACCGGGGAGCTGTTTTTT. This codes for CASSLRDETGELFF. Full variable domain (outside the CDR3, taken from reference TRBV7-2 and TRBJ2-2): GAGVSQSPSNKVTEKGKDVELRCDPISGHTALYWYRQSLGQGLEFLIYFQGNSAPDKSGLPSDRFSAERTGGSVSTLTIQRTQQEDSAVYLCASSLRDETGELFFGEGSRLTVL.

This clone was found a few times. The genes are TRBV27 and TRBJ1-2; D unclear. V shed 3 bases and J shed 6 bases, with 14 bases lying between them. The germline gives CDR1 MNHEY, CDR2 SMNVEV (reference sequence). The CDR3 covers 14 residues. CDR3 amino acids: CASSFLTKGDGYTF. Written as DNA, the CDR3 is TGTGCCAGCAGTTTCTTGACTAAAGGAGATGGCTACACCTTC.

V is TRBV3-1 (or the pseudogene TRBV3-2) and J is TRBJ1-1; no clear D gene. With 0 bases removed from V and 4 bases from J, the gap between germline ends came to 12 bases. Germline CDR1 and CDR2: LGHDT and YNNKEL (reference sequence). CDR3 length equals 15 residues. CDR3 in DNA: TGTGCCAGCAGCCAAGATAAGGGCGCTGGCACTGAAGCTTTCTTT. Translating it yields CASSQDKGAGTEAFF.

The V and J genes are TRBV2 and TRBJ1-1, with TRBD1 as a possible D gene (5 bases). The V end lost 7 bases, the J end lost 0 bases, and 9 bases lay between the germline ends. The CDR3 runs to 13 residues. CDR1 SNHLY and CDR2 FYNNEI come from the germline V gene. In nucleotides, the CDR3 is TGTGCCAGCACTTGGGGGGTGAACACTGAAGCTTTCTTT. Residues: CASTWGVNTEAFF. Full variable domain (remainder filled in from reference TRBV2 and TRBJ1-1): EPEVTQTPSHQVTQMGQEVILRCVPISNHLYFYWYRQILGQKVEFLVSFYNNEISEKSEIFDDQFSVERPDGSNFTLKIRSTKLEDSAMYFCASTWGVNTEAFFGQGTRLTVV.

This rearrangement joins TRBV27 to TRBJ2-1; a weak D match, TRBD1 (6 bases). From germline, CDR1 is MNHEY and CDR2 SMNVEV (reference sequence). The CDR3 runs to 14 residues. Trimming cost V 5 bases and J 5 bases, with 13 bases left between them. The CDR3 DNA reads TGTGCCAGCAGTCTCGGGACAACTAACAATGAGCAGTTCTTC. This sequence encodes CASSLGTTNNEQFF.

This chain uses TRBV6-1 with TRBJ1-1, with 10 nucleotides matching TRBD1. The junction had 8 bases not matched to a gene; V was cut back by 1 base and J by 0 bases. The CDR3 has 18 residues. From germline, CDR1 is MNHNS and CDR2 SASEGT. CDR3 in amino acids: CASSEEGQGIRMNTEAFF. The CDR3 DNA sequence: TGTGCCAGCAGTGAAGAGGGACAGGGGATTCGAATGAACACTGAAGCTTTCTTT.

The chain employs TRBV27 and TRBJ2-1, with 9 bases lining up with TRBD2. This CDR3 spans 15 amino acids. V was pared by 5 bases and J by 1 base, with 3 bases of the junction left unmatched. The germline gives CDR1 MNHEY, CDR2 SMNVEV (reference sequence). CDR3 region: CASSQTSGSYNEQFF. The CDR3 bases are TGTGCCAGCAGTCAAACTAGCGGGTCCTACAATGAGCAGTTCTTC.

The chain is built from TRBV30 and TRBJ1-4; D remains unclear. Per the germline V gene, CDR1 is GTSNPN and CDR2 is SVGIG (reference sequence). V lost 2 bases, J lost 0 bases, and 10 bases lay in between. CDR3 length equals 15 residues. CDR3 protein: CAWSTLGATNEKLFF. The CDR3 DNA follows: TGTGCCTGGAGTACTTTAGGTGCAACTAATGAAAAACTGTTTTTT.

For this clone: Other DNA sequences in this specimen translate into the identical CDR3. The chain joins TRBV3-1 (or the pseudogene TRBV3-2) to TRBJ1-5; D unclear. V was cut by 0 bases and J by 7 bases, with 4 bases left in between. Germline CDR1 is LGHDT and CDR2 is YNNKEL (reference sequence). This CDR3 contains 12 residues. The CDR3 DNA sequence: TGTGCCAGCAGCCAAGAGGGCCAGCCCCAGCATTTT. Protein product: CASSQEGQPQHF.

V and J are TRBV11-3 and TRBJ2-1; 12 bases align to TRBD2. The CDR3 has 16 residues. V lost 5 bases, J lost 0 bases, and 2 bases stayed unmatched. CDR1 and CDR2 (germline): SGHNT, YENEEA. In DNA form, the CDR3 reads TGTGCCAGCAGCGGACTAGCGGGAAGCTCCTACAATGAGCAGTTCTTC. This encodes CASSGLAGSSYNEQFF.

V and J are TRBV19 and TRBJ1-1; D is undetermined. Germline CDR1 LNHDA, CDR2 SQIVND (reference sequence). Deletions cut 7 bases from V and 6 bases from J, with 9 bases between. The CDR3 is made up of 11 amino acids. CDR3 amino acids: CASTLGAEAFF. CDR3 bases: TGTGCCAGTACTTTAGGCGCTGAAGCTTTCTTT.

The V call is TRBV11-1, the J call TRBJ1-1; D possibly corresponds to TRBD1 (5 bases). The CDR3 consists of 14 residues. Trimming pared 1 base from V and 5 bases from J, leaving 11 bases between. From germline, CDR1 is SGHAT and CDR2 FQDESV (reference sequence). The CDR3, as DNA: TGTGCCAGCAGCTTAGTACGTAGGGGAACTGAAGCTTTCTTT. Translation gives CASSLVRRGTEAFF.

The chain joins TRBV19 to TRBJ2-3; D is unclear. Germline loops: CDR1 LNHDA, CDR2 SQIVND (reference sequence). V lost 4 bases, J lost 0 bases, and 8 bases lay in between. CDR3 size: 14 residues. The CDR3 loop reads CASSTRRSTDTQYF. The CDR3 region has the DNA TGTGCCAGTAGTACAAGACGGAGCACAGATACGCAGTATTTT.

The gene calls are TRBV12-3 or TRBV12-4 and TRBJ2-7; D perhaps matches TRBD1 (6 bases). This CDR3 has 13 residues. With 7 bases removed from V and 0 bases from J, the gap between germline ends came to 10 bases. The chain's CDR3 is CASTRDNSYEQYF. DNA of the CDR3: TGTGCCAGCACTCGGGACAACTCCTACGAGCAGTACTTC.

The CDR3 nucleotides read TGTGCCAGCAGCTATCCCGGGATGGGGAATGAGCAGTTCTTC. Amino acids: CASSYPGMGNEQFF. This sequence joins TRBV28 and TRBJ2-1; tentative D call: TRBD2 (5 bases). V lost 6 bases and J lost 7, with 16 bases in between. The CDR3 is made up of 14 amino acids. CDR1 and CDR2 from the germline V gene are MDHEN and SYDVKM. Full variable domain (outside the CDR3, taken from reference TRBV28 and TRBJ2-1): DVKVTQSSRYLVKRTGEKVFLECVQDMDHENMFWYRQDPGLGLRLIYFSYDVKMKEKGDIPEGYSVSREKKERFSLILESASTNQTSMYLCASSYPGMGNEQFFGPGTRLTVL.

V is TRBV7-2 and J is TRBJ1-2; TRBD1 aligns across 9 bases. After removal of 7 bases from V and 1 base from J, the junction contained 10 bases not matched to a gene. CDR3 length: 16 amino acids. Germline V gives CDR1 SGHTA, CDR2 FQGNSA. DNA for the CDR3: TGTGCCAGCATGAAAGGGGGGACAGGGTATAACTATGGCTACACCTTC. This encodes CASMKGGTGYNYGYTF.

The chain has TRBV6-4 and TRBJ2-1; D gene uncertain. The germline CDR1 and CDR2 sequences are MRHNA and SNTAGT. The CDR3 has 16 residues. V was trimmed by 0 bases and J by 0 bases, leaving 9 bases between them. The CDR3 sequence is CASSDSIAFSYNEQFF. In DNA, the CDR3 is TGTGCCAGCAGTGACTCAATAGCTTTCTCCTACAATGAGCAGTTCTTC.

The CDR3 bases are TGCGCCAGCAGTAGGGGGCCTGCGGACAATCAGCCCCAGCATTTT. This sequence encodes CASSRGPADNQPQHF. V and J are TRBV4-1 and TRBJ1-5; 7 positions match TRBD1. The CDR3 contains 15 residues. Germline V gene sequence: CDR1 MGHRA, CDR2 YSYEKL. The V and J ends lost 6 bases and 3 bases, in that order; junction bases with no gene match: 8.

The chain is built from TRBV6-2 or TRBV6-3 and TRBJ1-6; tentative D call: TRBD1 (6 bases). The CDR3 extends over 16 amino acids. Trimming took off 6 bases at V and 3 bases at J, with 15 bases between the two ends. Germline V CDR1 and CDR2: MNHEY, SVGEGT. CDR3 region: CASSSHQGGYNSPLHF. As DNA, the CDR3 is TGTGCCAGCAGCTCGCATCAAGGGGGCTATAATTCACCCCTCCACTTT.

CDR3 region: CASSPRQGNTEAFF. For the CDR3, the DNA is TGTGCCAGCAGCCCAAGACAGGGCAACACTGAAGCTTTCTTT. V usage is TRBV6-2 or TRBV6-3 and J usage is TRBJ1-1; 7 nucleotides agree with TRBD1. The ends lost 6 bases at V and 2 bases at J; junction bases unmatched: 6. CDR1 and CDR2 (germline): MNHEY, SVGEGT. The CDR3 length is 14 residues.

The V and J genes are TRBV11-3 and TRBJ2-2; D ambiguous. This CDR3 contains 18 residues. Looked up from germline, CDR1 is SGHNT and CDR2 is YENEEA. V was cut by 1 base and J by 2 bases, with 17 bases left in between. This CDR3 is CASSLGVAFRPNTGELFF. CDR3 bases: TGTGCCAGCAGCTTAGGTGTAGCTTTCCGGCCAAACACCGGGGAGCTGTTTTTT.